Shown below are 12 T cell receptor beta chains from a single sample sequenced in a study of cytomegalovirus exposure and HLA in healthy donors. The study ran its PCR with 60 Vbeta and 13 Jbeta primers. Libraries were prepared by immunoSEQ multiplex PCR; TCRdb keeps only in-frame clonotypes and omits some of them. The profile shows roughly 120,000 clones, around two thirds of them singletons. Sequenced sample: PBMCs. These receptors were obtained from a woman between 40 and 55 years old in good health and CMV-seropositive.

The table lists this clone with a few counts. The J gene is TRBJ2-2, the V gene TRBV2; 11 bases map to TRBD2. Looked up from germline, CDR1 is SNHLY and CDR2 is FYNNEI. The junction had 3 bases not matched to a gene; V was cut back by 11 bases and J by 1 base. This CDR3 spans 14 amino acids. CDR3 in DNA: TGTGCCGGGACTAGCGGACTGAACACCGGGGAGCTGTTTTTT. Translating it yields CAGTSGLNTGELFF.

V is TRBV27 and J is TRBJ2-3, with D tentatively TRBD1 (6 bases). Germline V gene lookup returns CDR1 MNHEY and CDR2 SMNVEV (reference sequence). With 5 bases removed from V and 3 bases from J, the gap between germline ends came to 27 bases. The length of the CDR3 is 19 residues. The CDR3 DNA reads as TGTGCCAGCAGTCATGGGTGGGGATATTCAAAAAGGGGGACAGATACGCAGTATTTT. It encodes CASSHGWGYSKRGTDTQYF.

This clone was counted a few times. This chain connects TRBV5-4 to TRBJ1-5; D is ambiguous. The ends were cut back, 0 bases at V and 1 base at J, with 5 bases in the middle. CDR3 length: 14 residues. Germline lookup yields CDR1 SGHNT and CDR2 YYREEE (reference sequence). CDR3 residues: CASSLDQSNQPQHF. The DNA of the CDR3 is TGTGCCAGCAGCTTGGATCAGAGCAATCAGCCCCAGCATTTT.

This chain connects TRBV6-1 to TRBJ1-5, with 9 bases that match TRBD1. Germline V gene data show CDR1 as MNHNS and CDR2 as SASEGT. V dropped 2 bases and J dropped 6; count of bases not matched to a gene: 14. This CDR3 comprises 18 residues. CDR3 DNA sequence: TGTGCCAGCAGTGAATTTCCGTCTCTGACAGGGGGTGGTCAGCCCCAGCATTTT. Protein product: CASSEFPSLTGGGQPQHF.

This clone was detected a few times. J is TRBJ2-5 and V is TRBV7-9; a possible D gene is TRBD2 (6 bases). Trimming removed 5 bases from V and 6 bases from J, with 13 bases in between. Germline CDR1 and CDR2: SEHNR and FQNEAQ (reference sequence). CDR3 length equals 13 residues. The CDR3 protein is CASSPGLPKTQYF. In DNA form, the CDR3 reads TGTGCCAGCAGCCCGGGACTGCCAAAGACCCAGTACTTC.

The chain carries TRBV18 and TRBJ2-7; D ambiguous. Germline values: CDR1 KGHSH, CDR2 LQKENI. This CDR3 contains 14 residues. Trimming cost V 3 bases and J 0 bases, with 9 bases left between them. The CDR3 sequence is CASSPLAASYEQYF. In DNA form, the CDR3 reads TGTGCCAGCTCACCCCTGGCGGCCTCCTACGAGCAGTACTTC.

This clone showed up just a few times. V is TRBV6-5 and J is TRBJ2-1, with D possibly TRBD2 on 6 matching bases. The CDR3 contains 14 residues. Trimming left V 4 bases short and J 6 bases short, with 13 bases between. CDR1 is MNHEY, CDR2 SVGAGI, per germline. The CDR3 loop is CASSSPLAPNEQFF. CDR3 in DNA: TGTGCCAGCAGTTCCCCACTAGCCCCCAATGAGCAGTTCTTC.

Details on this clone: The junction differs from germline at one of its ends, possibly a read error. This chain links TRBV28 with TRBJ2-6, with 7 nucleotides matching TRBD2. Germline CDR1 and CDR2: MDHEN and SYDVKM. The CDR3 is 18 residues long. The CDR3 bases are TGTGCCAGCACTTTACCCTCCCGGGGAGGGCCTGGGGCCAACGTCCTGACTTTC. It translates to CASTLPSRGGPGANVLTF.

CDR3 in amino acids: CASSRGGLEAPKNIQYF. The CDR3 nucleotides are TGTGCCAGCAGCCGTGGGGGACTAGAGGCCCCAAAAAACATTCAGTACTTC. The V gene is TRBV28, the J gene TRBJ2-4; TRBD2 agrees at 8 bases. This CDR3 contains 17 residues. J lost 4 bases, V lost 6 bases, and 14 bases had no gene match. Germline V gives CDR1 MDHEN, CDR2 SYDVKM.

This clone has just a few counts. The chain is built from TRBV18 and TRBJ2-7; perhaps TRBD2 as D (5 bases). V shed 1 base and J shed 3 bases, with 10 bases lying between them. The germline V gene has CDR1 KGHSH and CDR2 LQKENI. The length of the CDR3 is 14 residues. Here the CDR3 DNA reads TGTGCCAGCTCACCACGGTCCGGGGACTACGAGCAGTACTTC. This sequence encodes CASSPRSGDYEQYF.

V and J are TRBV7-2 and TRBJ2-2; D unclear. The CDR3 runs to 14 residues. From germline, CDR1 is SGHTA and CDR2 FQGNSA. V dropped 5 bases and J dropped 7 bases, with 14 bases sitting between them. CDR3 nucleotide sequence: TGTGCCAGCAGCCCGATCCTGGCTGGCGGGGAGCTGTTTTTT. Protein product: CASSPILAGGELFF.

CDR3 DNA sequence: TGTGCCAGCAGCTTAGGGGCGGGCCCTAGGGCTGGTACGCAGTATTTT. As protein: CASSLGAGPRAGTQYF. This rearrangement joins TRBV7-2 to TRBJ2-3, with D perhaps matching TRBD2 (5 bases). Trimming removed 1 base at V and 8 bases at J, with 19 bases between. The CDR3 is 16 residues long. Germline CDR1 reads SGHTA; CDR2 reads FQGNSA.